The 31 T cell receptor beta chains reported below all come from one sample, sequenced in a study of cytomegalovirus exposure and HLA in healthy donors. Amplification used 60 Vbeta primers and 13 Jbeta primers. Method: immunoSEQ multiplex PCR; TCRdb's copy keeps in-frame clones and lacks some. The table for this sample gives about 120,000 clones. What was sequenced was PBMCs. The source of these receptors is a man aged 18 to 29 in good health and CMV-seronegative.

The chain employs TRBV18 and TRBJ2-7, with TRBD1 matching 11 bases. The CDR3 is made up of 15 amino acids. Trimming removed 8 bases from V and 4 bases from J; junction bases left unmatched: 10. Per germline, CDR1 KGHSH and CDR2 LQKENI. CDR3 amino acids: CASTTGTGGTYEQYF. CDR3 bases: TGTGCCAGCACCACCGGGACAGGGGGAACGTACGAGCAGTACTTC.

The V gene is TRBV6-5, the J gene TRBJ2-3; D is unresolved. V gave up 6 bases and J gave up 2 bases, with 3 bases separating them. Germline V CDR1 and CDR2: MNHEY, SVGAGI. This CDR3 is built from 11 residues. The CDR3 sequence is CASRYTDTQYF. Written as DNA, the CDR3 is TGTGCCAGCAGGTACACAGATACGCAGTATTTT.

This chain links TRBV27 with TRBJ1-4; 9 nucleotides align to TRBD1. Germline values: CDR1 MNHEY, CDR2 SMNVEV (reference sequence). CDR3 length equals 13 residues. V lost 10 bases and J lost 8; bases outside the gene matches: 8. CDR3 sequence: CATGGQGLEKLFF. CDR3 DNA sequence: TGTGCCACCGGGGGACAGGGATTGGAAAAACTGTTTTTT.

The V call is TRBV27, the J call TRBJ2-7; D might be TRBD2 (6 bases). CDR1 and CDR2 from the germline V gene are MNHEY and SMNVEV (reference sequence). The CDR3 is 15 amino acids. Trimming took 5 bases from V and 0 from J, leaving 14 bases between them. CDR3 nucleotides: TGTGCCAGCAGTGGGGGGACCGATAGCTCCTACGAGCAGTACTTC. Protein product: CASSGGTDSSYEQYF.

The chain has TRBV11-2 and TRBJ1-1, with TRBD1 identical over 10 bases. CDR3 length equals 14 residues. Germline trimming cut 1 base from V and 10 bases from J; bases unmatched to any gene: 6. CDR1 and CDR2 from the germline V gene are SGHAT and FQNNGV. The CDR3 coding sequence is TGTGCCAGCAGCTTAGTGGGGACAGGGGTTGTAGCTTTCTTT. Translating gives CASSLVGTGVVAFF.

V usage is TRBV5-6 and J usage is TRBJ1-2; D is possibly TRBD1 (6 bases). The CDR3 has 15 residues. Trimming shortened V by 4 bases and J by 2 bases, and 15 bases separated the two germline ends. Germline-derived CDR1 and CDR2 are SGHDT and YYEEEE. The CDR3 region is CASSPPIQGNYGYTF. The CDR3 nucleotides read TGTGCCAGCAGCCCCCCAATTCAGGGGAACTATGGCTACACCTTC.

The chain links TRBV9 to TRBJ2-7; 9 bases align to TRBD2. The CDR3 covers 17 residues. V was pared by 0 bases and J by 4 bases, with 11 bases of the junction left unmatched. The germline V gene has CDR1 SGDLS and CDR2 YYNGEE. The CDR3 DNA is TGTGCCAGCAGCGTAGATGGTCGGGCGGGAGGGGGGTACGAGCAGTACTTC. Protein sequence: CASSVDGRAGGGYEQYF.

The rearrangement joins TRBV27 to TRBJ1-6; no clear D. Germline V CDR1 and CDR2: MNHEY, SMNVEV (reference sequence). V dropped 4 bases and J dropped 9 bases, with 13 bases sitting between them. The length of the CDR3 is 14 residues. CDR3 sequence reads: CASSSAAAGSPLHF. In DNA, the CDR3 is TGTGCCAGCAGTTCCGCGGCGGCGGGTTCACCCCTCCACTTT.

V and J are TRBV6-5 and TRBJ2-2; 7 bases map to TRBD1. Per germline, CDR1 MNHEY and CDR2 SVGAGI. The CDR3 sequence is 15 residues long. J lost 6 bases, V lost 6 bases, and 10 bases had no gene match. The CDR3 sequence is CASRQRGGPPGELFF. Here the CDR3 DNA reads TGTGCCAGCAGACAGCGAGGGGGCCCCCCCGGGGAGCTGTTTTTT.

The chain recombines TRBV5-1 with TRBJ2-7; 7 nucleotides match TRBD1. Germline V CDR1 and CDR2: SGHRS, YFSETQ. The length of the CDR3 is 13 residues. Trimming at V came to 4 bases and at J to 7 bases, leaving 8 bases not matched to a gene. Here the CDR3 DNA reads TGCGCCAGCAGCGGGGACAGCGGCTATGAGCAGTACTTC. Translated, it gives CASSGDSGYEQYF.

V usage is TRBV6-6 and J usage is TRBJ2-3; TRBD2 agrees at 15 bases. This CDR3 comprises 16 residues. With V trimmed by 7 bases and J by 4 bases, 6 bases remained unmatched. Germline V lookup: CDR1 MNHNY, CDR2 SVGAGI (reference sequence). For the CDR3, the DNA is TGTGCCAGCACCTCGGGACTAGCGGGAGGTGCAGATACGCAGTATTTT. Protein sequence: CASTSGLAGGADTQYF.

The chain is built from TRBV11-2 and TRBJ1-1; unclear D gene. Germline loops: CDR1 SGHAT, CDR2 FQNNGV. The CDR3 has 12 residues. Trimming removed 0 bases at V and 9 bases at J, with 8 bases between. The CDR3 is CASSLDERKAFF. The DNA for the CDR3 is TGTGCCAGCAGCTTAGATGAGAGGAAAGCTTTCTTT.

The V and J genes are TRBV4-3 and TRBJ1-3; D perhaps matches TRBD1 (5 bases). From germline, CDR1 is LGHNA and CDR2 YSLEER. Trimming took 1 base from V and 2 from J, leaving 15 bases between them. CDR3 size: 17 residues. The CDR3 DNA is TGCGCCAGCAGCCAAGCAATTTTCAGGGTACCTGGAAACACCATATATTTT. Translated, it gives CASSQAIFRVPGNTIYF.

J is TRBJ1-2 and V is TRBV19; 10 bases are shared with TRBD1. J was trimmed by 9 bases and V by 5 bases; bases with no gene match: 9. Germline CDR1 reads LNHDA; CDR2 reads SQIVND (reference sequence). The CDR3 runs 14 residues. The chain's CDR3 is CASSPSGTGDSYTF. The CDR3, as DNA: TGTGCCAGTAGTCCTTCCGGGACAGGGGATAGCTACACCTTC.

The chain uses TRBV7-7 and TRBJ2-1; 9 nucleotides agree with TRBD2. The CDR3 contains 14 residues. After removal of 5 bases from V and 9 bases from J, the junction contained 8 bases not matched to a gene. The germline CDR1 and CDR2 sequences are SSHAT and FNYEAQ (reference sequence). The CDR3 DNA is TGTGCCAGCAGCCAACTAGCGGGCGTAGGTGAGCAGTTCTTC. Amino acid sequence: CASSQLAGVGEQFF.

This chain joins TRBV5-6 and TRBJ1-5; 10 positions match TRBD1. The length of the CDR3 is 13 residues. The germline V gene has CDR1 SGHDT and CDR2 YYEEEE. After removal of 4 bases from V and 8 bases from J, the junction contained 3 bases not matched to a gene. The CDR3 DNA reads as TGTGCCAGCAGCCGGGACAGGGGCAAGCCCCAGCATTTT. Its protein is CASSRDRGKPQHF. The full variable domain, completed using reference TRBV5-6 and TRBJ1-5, is DAGVTQSPTHLIKTRGQQVTLRCSPKSGHDTVSWYQQALGQGPQFIFQYYEEEERQRGNFPDRFSGHQFPNYSSELNVNALLLGDSALYLCASSRDRGKPQHFGDGTRLSIL.

The chain employs TRBV11-1 and TRBJ1-1; D is ambiguous. Trimming cost V 3 bases and J 6 bases, with 14 bases left between them. Germline V gene lookup returns CDR1 SGHAT and CDR2 FQDESV (reference sequence). This CDR3 contains 14 residues. CDR3 sequence reads: CASSFLLGSPEAFF. The CDR3 DNA follows: TGTGCCAGCAGCTTCCTGTTGGGTAGCCCTGAAGCTTTCTTT. Combining the CDR3 with reference TRBV11-1 and TRBJ1-1 gives the whole variable domain EAEVAQSPRYKITEKSQAVAFWCDPISGHATLYWYRQILGQGPELLVQFQDESVVDDSQLPKDRFSAERLKGVDSTLKIQPAELGDSAMYLCASSFLLGSPEAFFGQGTRLTVV.

The chain has TRBV27 and TRBJ1-1, with 8 bases identical to TRBD1. Germline trimming cut 3 bases from V and 1 base from J; bases unmatched to any gene: 1. The germline V gene encodes CDR1 MNHEY and CDR2 SMNVEV (reference sequence). The CDR3 has 14 residues. CDR3 region: CASSLTGENTEAFF. The CDR3 DNA sequence: TGTGCCAGCAGTTTGACAGGGGAGAACACTGAAGCTTTCTTT.

This chain links TRBV27 with TRBJ1-2; TRBD1 matches 9 bases. The CDR3 sequence is 16 residues long. The junction had 7 bases not matched to a gene; V was cut back by 2 bases and J by 3 bases. Germline CDR1 MNHEY, CDR2 SMNVEV (reference sequence). The CDR3 here is CASSLVWTGDDYGYTF. DNA for the CDR3: TGTGCCAGCAGTTTAGTCTGGACAGGGGATGACTATGGCTACACCTTC.

The J gene is TRBJ2-1, the V gene TRBV13; tentative D call: TRBD1 (6 bases). The CDR3 has 14 amino acids. The germline V gene has CDR1 PRHDT and CDR2 FYEKMQ (reference sequence). Deletions cut 8 bases from V and 8 bases from J, with 19 bases between. The CDR3 nucleotides read TGTGCCAGCCAAGGGGGAAGGGGACGGGATGAGCAGTTCTTC. Its translation is CASQGGRGRDEQFF. The full variable domain, rest sourced from reference TRBV13 and TRBJ2-1, is AAGVIQSPRHLIKEKRETATLKCYPIPRHDTVYWYQQGPGQDPQFLISFYEKMQSDKGSIPDRFSAQQFSDYHSELNMSSLELGDSALYFCASQGGRGRDEQFFGPGTRLTVL.

This chain links TRBV7-2 with TRBJ2-1; 10 bases line up with TRBD2. The CDR3 totals 15 residues. Germline trimming cut 2 bases from V and 3 bases from J; bases unmatched to any gene: 1. The germline V gene has CDR1 SGHTA and CDR2 FQGNSA. The CDR3 bases are TGTGCCAGCAGCTTAACTAGCGGGAACTACAATGAGCAGTTCTTC. Protein: CASSLTSGNYNEQFF.

The chain joins TRBV18 to TRBJ1-1; D remains unclear. The CDR3 totals 13 residues. Germline V gives CDR1 KGHSH, CDR2 LQKENI. V lost 1 base to trimming and J lost 7 bases, with 10 bases between them. The CDR3 bases are TGTGCCAGCTCACCACGGCAGTTTCTTGAAGCTTTCTTT. It codes for CASSPRQFLEAFF.

This chain links TRBV7-8 with TRBJ2-3; TRBD2 agrees at 10 bases. The V segment lost 1 base and the J segment 2 bases; nucleotides outside the gene matches: 6. The CDR3 totals 17 residues. Germline V gives CDR1 SGHVS, CDR2 FQNEAQ. CDR3 sequence (DNA): TGTGCCAGCAGCTTAGGGGCTAGCGGGGGACTCACAGATACGCAGTATTTT. Amino acid sequence: CASSLGASGGLTDTQYF.

The chain links TRBV7-8 to TRBJ2-2; 8 bases map to TRBD2. With 5 bases clipped from V and 9 bases from J, the junction kept 14 bases outside the gene matches. Germline lookup yields CDR1 SGHVS and CDR2 FQNEAQ. This CDR3 region has 16 residues. This CDR3 reads CASSPRVAGTIWELFF. CDR3 in DNA: TGTGCCAGCAGCCCTCGGGTAGCGGGGACCATCTGGGAGCTGTTTTTT.

The chain has TRBV7-9 and TRBJ2-7, with 10 bases matching TRBD1. V shed 5 bases and J 5 bases; nucleotides not matched to a gene: 3. CDR1 is SEHNR, CDR2 FQNEAQ, per germline (reference sequence). The CDR3 loop spans 13 amino acids. CDR3 residues: CASSTTGGNEQYF. CDR3 bases: TGTGCCAGCAGCACGACAGGGGGCAACGAGCAGTACTTC.

The gene calls are TRBV28 and TRBJ2-3, with D tentatively TRBD2 (6 bases). CDR1 is MDHEN and CDR2 is SYDVKM in the germline V gene. The V and J ends lost 6 bases and 2 bases respectively, with 12 bases between them. The CDR3 has 14 amino acids. CDR3 in DNA: TGTGCCAGCAGCTCGGGGGACCACACAGATACGCAGTATTTT. It translates to CASSSGDHTDTQYF.

The V call is TRBV7-2, the J call TRBJ2-7; no reliable D call. This CDR3 contains 14 residues. Per germline, CDR1 SGHTA and CDR2 FQGNSA. The ends were cut back, 5 bases at V and 1 base at J, with 12 bases in the middle. As DNA, the CDR3 is TGTGCCAGCAGCCCCCAAACCCGGTCCTACGAGCAGTACTTC. Translated: CASSPQTRSYEQYF.

V is TRBV2 and J is TRBJ2-2, with 8 bases that match TRBD1. Germline CDR1 reads SNHLY; CDR2 reads FYNNEI. The J segment lost 6 bases and the V segment lost 4 bases, leaving 7 bases of the junction unmatched. There are 15 residues in the CDR3. The CDR3 DNA is TGTGCCAGCAGTGGGACAGGGAACTCGGCCGGGGAGCTGTTTTTT. Its protein product is CASSGTGNSAGELFF.

The chain couples TRBV4-3 to TRBJ1-2; D gene uncertain. The V gene lost 1 base and the J gene lost 8 bases, with 17 bases spanning the gap. This CDR3 comprises 15 residues. CDR1 is LGHNA and CDR2 is YSLEER in the germline V gene. The CDR3 loop is CASSQVDNHLGGYTF. DNA of the CDR3: TGCGCCAGCAGCCAAGTAGATAACCATCTAGGAGGCTACACCTTC.

The chain links TRBV11-3 to TRBJ2-4; TRBD2 matches at 7 bases. V lost 0 bases, J lost 1 base, and 9 bases stayed unmatched. Germline loops: CDR1 SGHNT, CDR2 YENEEA. This CDR3 is 18 amino acids long. CDR3 protein: CASSLDQGGSIAKNIQYF. CDR3 coding DNA: TGTGCCAGCAGCTTAGATCAAGGCGGGAGTATTGCCAAAAACATTCAGTACTTC.

This chain links TRBV5-1 with TRBJ2-3; 9 bases line up with TRBD2. Germline V gene data show CDR1 as SGHRS and CDR2 as YFSETQ. The CDR3 has 16 amino acids. Losses at the gene ends were 4 bases for V and 4 bases for J; bases not matched to a gene: 10. This CDR3 is CASSLLGGRGADTQYF. DNA for the CDR3: TGCGCCAGCAGCCTCCTAGGCGGGAGGGGCGCAGATACGCAGTATTTT.